The present T cell receptor beta chain was sequenced within a study of blood T cell repertoires in COVID-19. Study as a whole: The samples span acute and convalescent COVID-19 from the United States, Italy and Spain. Sources were T cells, B-cell-depleted T cells, or PBMCs; the material itself was cDNA or gDNA.

This CDR3 region has 17 residues. Original processing methods: Reference gene primer amplification gave nucleated cell count estimates. Here immunoSEQ multiplex PCR was the method, and the copy in TCRdb shows in-frame clones only, minus some. That table supplies the V and J calls and clone size; D and trimming were determined from the DNA. The sample lists tens of thousands of clones; 85% to 90% were seen once. Material for sequencing was peripheral blood. The source is a man in his forties or fifties with active COVID-19. J is TRBJ1-2 and V is TRBV21-1. TRBV21-1 is described as a pseudogene. CDR3 amino acids: CASSKALVLGEGYGYTF. The CDR3 nucleotides read TGTGCCAGCAGCAAAGCGCTCGTCTTGGGAGAGGGCTATGGCTACACCTTC.